The 5 T cell receptor beta chains below come from one sample, sequenced in a study of shared clonotypes between healthy human individuals. TCRdb keeps only in-frame clones here, not all; method: immunoSEQ multiplex PCR. The sample has 2 million to 3 million clones, around 90% seen once; the top ten hold roughly 0.15%. Sequences were obtained from naive CD4+ T cells sorted from blood. Noted subset: CD45RA+ positively selected. The receptors shown here come from a man between 18 and 35 years old in good health.

The chain carries TRBV2 and TRBJ1-1; a weak D match, TRBD1 (6 bases). V was shortened by 6 bases and J by 4 bases, with 12 bases between the two germline ends. There are 13 residues in the CDR3. The germline V gene encodes CDR1 SNHLY and CDR2 FYNNEI. Here the CDR3 DNA reads TGTGCCAGCAGATCAGGGGAGGTCACTGAAGCTTTCTTT. The encoded protein is CASRSGEVTEAFF. Drawing the rest from reference TRBV2 and TRBJ1-1, the complete variable domain is EPEVTQTPSHQVTQMGQEVILRCVPISNHLYFYWYRQILGQKVEFLVSFYNNEISEKSEIFDDQFSVERPDGSNFTLKIRSTKLEDSAMYFCASRSGEVTEAFFGQGTRLTVV.

The CDR3 DNA is TGTGCCAGCAGCTTAGGTCTGACAGGGCCCTACGAGCAGTACTTC. This encodes CASSLGLTGPYEQYF. The chain recombines TRBV11-2 with TRBJ2-7, with 7 bases fitting TRBD1. After removal of 1 base from V and 2 bases from J, the junction contained 5 bases not matched to a gene. Germline values: CDR1 SGHAT, CDR2 FQNNGV. The CDR3 contains 15 residues.

V and J are TRBV15 and TRBJ1-6, with D unclear. This CDR3 region has 14 residues. V lost 5 bases and J 4 bases, leaving 9 bases between the germline ends. CDR1 LNHNV and CDR2 YYDKDF come from the germline V gene (reference sequence). CDR3 region: CATSDEEYNSPLHF. For the CDR3, the DNA is TGTGCCACCAGCGACGAAGAATATAATTCACCCCTCCACTTT.

This clone appeared a few times. This chain joins TRBV5-1 and TRBJ1-1, with TRBD1 as a possible D gene (5 bases). Germline V gene data show CDR1 as SGHRS and CDR2 as YFSETQ. This CDR3 is built from 14 residues. Trimming stripped 4 bases from V and 1 base from J, with 11 bases between. The CDR3 nucleotides read TGCGCCAGCAGCCTGGACATATGGAACACTGAAGCTTTCTTT. It specifies CASSLDIWNTEAFF.

On this clone itself: The sample carries other DNA sequences with the same CDR3. The V gene is TRBV11-2, the J gene TRBJ2-7, with 7 nucleotides matching TRBD1. The V and J ends lost 1 base and 2 bases, in that order; junction bases with no gene match: 2. This CDR3 is built from 14 residues. Germline loops: CDR1 SGHAT, CDR2 FQNNGV. The CDR3 DNA reads TGTGCCAGCAGCTTAGGGACAGGTCCCTACGAGCAGTACTTC. This encodes CASSLGTGPYEQYF.